This T cell receptor (beta chain) was sequenced for a study of blood T cell repertoires in COVID-19. Study-level background: From the United States, Italy and Spain came samples of acute and convalescent COVID-19.

The assay was immunoSEQ multiplex PCR, and TCRdb's table has in-frame clones only and misses some. The sample lists around 150,000 clones, roughly three quarters occurring once. CDR3 length: 13 residues. CDR1 and CDR2 from the germline V gene are SQVTM and ANQGSEA. The ends lost 5 bases at V and 8 bases at J; junction bases unmatched: 2. The sample was peripheral blood. The genes are TRBV29-1 and TRBJ2-2, with 13 bases lining up with TRBD2. The TCR originated in a man between 60 and 70 years old with acute or convalescent COVID-19. Here the CDR3 reads CSVTTSGRGELFF. In DNA form, the CDR3 reads TGCAGCGTTACGACTAGCGGGAGGGGGGAGCTGTTTTTT.